This record covers a single T cell receptor beta chain. Primers used in a second PCR of about 7 to 12 cycles were a sample-barcoded 5' primer and a J-beta primer mix. In TCRdb, the 5' RACE reads were re-called with MiXCR into one record per CDR3 protein. The sample has 1.5 million to 2 million distinct CDR3 sequences, about 31% seen once. The CDR3 runs to 15 residues. Germline CDR1 SGHTA, CDR2 FQGTGA. The ends lost 5 bases at V and 5 bases at J; junction bases unmatched: 5. This sample stems from a study of blood T cells in healthy people across ages. Total RNA, at least 5.5 micrograms per sample, came from PBMCs.

The TCR comes from a woman aged 25 to 39 in good health. Sequencing was done on a sample of blood. The chain couples TRBV7-3 to TRBJ2-1; 11 nucleotides agree with TRBD2. The CDR3 DNA is TGTGCCAGCAGCGCGACTAGCGGGGAAAACAATGAGCAGTTCTTC. Its protein is CASSATSGENNEQFF. The entire variable domain, with the rest obtained from reference TRBV7-3 and TRBJ2-1, is as follows: GAGVSQTPSNKVTEKGKYVELRCDPISGHTALYWYRQSLGQGPEFLIYFQGTGAADDSGLPNDRFFAVRPEGSVSTLKIQRTERGDSAVYLCASSATSGENNEQFFGPGTRLTVL.